This TCR beta chain was observed in a study of blood T cells in healthy people across ages. V lost 7 bases to trimming and J lost 8 bases, with 15 bases between them. The CDR3 has 13 residues. Together with a sample-barcoded 5' primer, a J-beta primer mix was included in a second PCR lasting roughly 6 to 12 cycles. TCRdb analysed the 5' RACE reads with MiXCR anew, one entry per CDR3 protein. This repertoire shows more than 450,000 distinct CDR3 sequences, about 27% found once; its top ten account for over 3.5%. The same sample was also used in a study of T cells of mothers and their children. Per that paper: Random nucleotides (2-4) and sample barcodes were added by the M1S primer used in the second PCR.

The chain has TRBV12-3 or TRBV12-4 and TRBJ2-1; D ambiguous. This clonotype was obtained from a boy younger than 10 in good health. Sequenced: blood. This CDR3 is CASTLGTYHEQFF. Written as DNA, the CDR3 is TGTGCCAGCACCTTGGGTACTTACCATGAGCAGTTCTTC.